These T cell receptor beta chains were read from a single sample in a study of blood T cell repertoires in COVID-19. Some clones are missing from TCRdb's copy, which holds only in-frame ones; the method was immunoSEQ multiplex PCR. The sample carries approximately 36,000 clones, roughly 70% recorded once. The sequencing sample was made of peripheral blood. These receptors were taken from a man between 65 and 85 years old with COVID-19, enrolled during active disease. Both conserved end residues are part of each CDR3. D genes are given only for firm matches. Some rows have no size entry. The others give once, few or many, or a class for an expanded clone.

V: TRBV7-3; size: once; D: NA; J: TRBJ2-3; DNA: TGTGCCAGCAGCGAACCCTTAGCAGATACGCAGTATTTT; CDR3: CASSEPLADTQYF
V: TRBV5-1; size: NA; D: TRBD2; J: TRBJ2-7; DNA: TGCGCCAGCAGCGCTAGACTAGCGGGAGTCCACGAGCAGTACTTC; CDR3: CASSARLAGVHEQYF
V: TRBV19; size: NA; D: TRBD1; J: TRBJ1-1; DNA: TGTGCCAGTAGGAAATCGACCGACGACAGGGCCACTGAAGCTTTCTTT; CDR3: CASRKSTDDRATEAFF
V: TRBV19; size: NA; D: NA; J: TRBJ1-3; DNA: TGTGCCAGTAAGCCGGGGGAGGACTCTGGAAACACCATATATTTT; CDR3: CASKPGEDSGNTIYF
V: TRBV28; size: NA; D: NA; J: TRBJ1-6; DNA: TGTGCCAGCAGTTTTACAGTGTATTCACCCCTCCACTTT; CDR3: CASSFTVYSPLHF
V: TRBV5-4; size: NA; D: TRBD2; J: TRBJ2-7; DNA: TGTGCCAGCAGCACCCAGCGGGGCTACGAGCAGTACTTC; CDR3: CASSTQRGYEQYF
V: TRBV7-8; size: NA; D: NA; J: TRBJ2-7; DNA: TGTGCCAGCAGCTTATCCAGGGATAGGGAGCAGTACTTC; CDR3: CASSLSRDREQYF
V: TRBV7-3; size: NA; D: TRBD2; J: TRBJ2-3; DNA: TGTGCCAGCAGCCCAACTAGCGGGGGGGCCGCAGATACGCAGTATTTT; CDR3: CASSPTSGGAADTQYF
V: TRBV6-2/TRBV6-3; size: NA; D: NA; J: TRBJ1-3; DNA: TGTGCCAGCAGCCCTGACAGACTCTTCTCTGGAAACACCATATATTTT; CDR3: CASSPDRLFSGNTIYF
V: TRBV5-1; size: NA; D: TRBD1; J: TRBJ2-7; DNA: TGCGCCAGCCTCACCGGGACAGGGCCCTACGAGCAGTACTTC; CDR3: CASLTGTGPYEQYF
V: TRBV7-6; size: NA; D: TRBD2; J: TRBJ2-1; DNA: TGTGCCAGCAGCTTAACAGGTCTGTCTAGCGGGCGGGAGAATGAGCAGTTCTTC; CDR3: CASSLTGLSSGRENEQFF
V: TRBV4-1; size: NA; D: TRBD1; J: TRBJ1-4; DNA: TGCGCCAGCAGCCAAGATCGGTCAGGGGGGCTTAATGAAAAACTGTTTTTT; CDR3: CASSQDRSGGLNEKLFF
V: TRBV19; size: once; D: TRBD1; J: TRBJ2-1; DNA: TGTGCCAGTAGTATGACAGGGTTCGGTGAGCAGTTCTTC; CDR3: CASSMTGFGEQFF
V: TRBV19; size: NA; D: NA; J: TRBJ2-1; DNA: TGTGCCAGTAGTCACCCCCCGGGACTTCTCTACAATGAGCAGTTCTTC; CDR3: CASSHPPGLLYNEQFF
V: TRBV18; size: NA; D: NA; J: TRBJ2-7; DNA: TGTGCCAGCTTCTACAGGGGGGGGTCCTACGAGCAGTACTTC; CDR3: CASFYRGGSYEQYF
V: TRBV7-9; size: NA; D: TRBD2; J: TRBJ2-1; DNA: TGTGCCAGCAGCTTAGAAGCGGGAGGGCCTTTTGAGCAGTTCTTC; CDR3: CASSLEAGGPFEQFF
V: TRBV5-1; size: NA; D: NA; J: TRBJ2-1; DNA: TGCGCCAGCAGCTTGGATAGGGGTGTGGTCAATGAGCAGTTCTTC; CDR3: CASSLDRGVVNEQFF
V: TRBV2; size: few; D: TRBD2; J: TRBJ2-1; DNA: TGTGCCAGCAGTAAAGGTACTAGCGGGAGCGGCTATGAGCAGTTCTTC; CDR3: CASSKGTSGSGYEQFF
V: TRBV6-5; size: NA; D: NA; J: TRBJ2-7; DNA: TGTGCCAGCAGTTACGGGAGGGGGTCAGGGCAGTACTTC; CDR3: CASSYGRGSGQYF
V: TRBV27; size: NA; D: TRBD1; J: TRBJ1-2; DNA: TGTGCCAGCAGTTTAGCCGGGACAGCTAACTATGGCTACACCTTC; CDR3: CASSLAGTANYGYTF
V: TRBV11-2; size: NA; D: NA; J: TRBJ2-1; DNA: TGTGCCAGCAGCTTAGATTGGCTAGTTGTAGCTGAGCAGTTCTTC; CDR3: CASSLDWLVVAEQFF
V: TRBV4-2; size: NA; D: NA; J: TRBJ1-2; DNA: TGTGCCAGCAGCGCAGACAGCAATAACTATGGCTACACCTTC; CDR3: CASSADSNNYGYTF
V: TRBV7-2; size: few; D: NA; J: TRBJ2-1; DNA: TGTGCCAGCAGCACCCGCCGGGTCAGGGGATTAAGGAATGAGCAGTTCTTC; CDR3: CASSTRRVRGLRNEQFF
V: TRBV7-9; size: NA; D: NA; J: TRBJ1-1; DNA: TGTGCCAGCAGCCCGGGGAAATTTGAAGCTTTCTTT; CDR3: CASSPGKFEAFF
V: TRBV5-1; size: NA; D: NA; J: TRBJ1-2; DNA: TGCGCCAGCAGCTCTCTCTCTCGAGGGCCGAACTATGGCTACACCTTC; CDR3: CASSSLSRGPNYGYTF
V: TRBV7-7; size: NA; D: TRBD2; J: TRBJ2-7; DNA: TGTGCCAGCAGCTTAGGTCCGAATATGGCGGGAGGACAGCAGTACTTC; CDR3: CASSLGPNMAGGQQYF
V: TRBV7-8; size: few; D: NA; J: TRBJ1-1; DNA: TGTGCCAGCAGCTTACACGGACAGATTATAAACACTGAAGCTTTCTTT; CDR3: CASSLHGQIINTEAFF
V: TRBV7-3; size: NA; D: TRBD1; J: TRBJ1-4; DNA: TGTGCCAGCAGCAAGACAGGGATTTCGGGGGAAAAACTGTTTTTT; CDR3: CASSKTGISGEKLFF
V: TRBV18; size: NA; D: NA; J: TRBJ2-6; DNA: TGTGCCAGCTCACCCGGACAGCGGGCCAACGTCCTGACTTTC; CDR3: CASSPGQRANVLTF
V: TRBV4-2; size: NA; D: TRBD1; J: TRBJ1-4; DNA: TGTGCCAGCAGCCAAGATCAGGGGGATGGTGAAAAACTGTTTTTT; CDR3: CASSQDQGDGEKLFF
V: TRBV12-3/TRBV12-4; size: NA; D: NA; J: TRBJ1-4; DNA: TGTGCCAGCAGTCATCAGAATAATGAAAAACTGTTTTTT; CDR3: CASSHQNNEKLFF
V: TRBV7-3; size: NA; D: NA; J: TRBJ2-1; DNA: TGTGCCAGCAGCCCCACCCCTTGGCCGGGTAATGAGCAGTTCTTC; CDR3: CASSPTPWPGNEQFF
V: TRBV5-1; size: NA; D: NA; J: TRBJ1-2; DNA: TGCGCCAGCAGCCAGGACACGGACTATGGCTACACCTTC; CDR3: CASSQDTDYGYTF
V: TRBV5-1; size: NA; D: TRBD1; J: TRBJ2-3; DNA: TGCGCCAGCAGCCAGGACAGGTCTAGCACAGATACGCAGTATTTT; CDR3: CASSQDRSSTDTQYF
V: TRBV5-1; size: NA; D: TRBD1; J: TRBJ1-6; DNA: TGCGCCAGTTCTCTCCAGGGGGAAAATAATTCACCCCTCCACTTT; CDR3: CASSLQGENNSPLHF
V: TRBV5-1; size: NA; D: TRBD2; J: TRBJ2-1; DNA: TGCGCCAGCTGCAGCGGGAGGGATTACAATGAGCAGTTCTTC; CDR3: CASCSGRDYNEQFF
V: TRBV29-1; size: NA; D: NA; J: TRBJ2-7; DNA: TGCAGCGTTGAATTCCTTGTGTTAGGGACTCACGACTACGAGCAGTACTTC; CDR3: CSVEFLVLGTHDYEQYF
V: TRBV30; size: few; D: TRBD1; J: TRBJ1-5; DNA: TGTGCCTCTTCACAGGGGGCTCGGCAGCCCCAGCATTTT; CDR3: CASSQGARQPQHF
V: TRBV12-3/TRBV12-4; size: NA; D: NA; J: TRBJ2-1; DNA: TGTGCCAGCAGTTTTGGCACCGCCATACAGTTCTTC; CDR3: CASSFGTAIQFF
V: TRBV5-1; size: NA; D: TRBD2; J: TRBJ2-3; DNA: TGCGCCAGCAGCTTGAGGGCTAGCGGGGGGGCCACAGATACGCAGTATTTT; CDR3: CASSLRASGGATDTQYF
V: TRBV7-2; size: NA; D: NA; J: TRBJ1-3; DNA: TGTGCCTTCCGGGACTTTGGGGGAAACACCATATATTTT; CDR3: CAFRDFGGNTIYF
V: TRBV6-5; size: NA; D: TRBD1; J: TRBJ1-5; DNA: TGTGCCAGCAGTCGCGGGACAGGGGGCAATCAGCCCCAGCATTTT; CDR3: CASSRGTGGNQPQHF
V: TRBV30; size: NA; D: TRBD1; J: TRBJ2-1; DNA: TGTGCCTGGAGCCCCGGAAGGGGGCGGTCCTACAATGAGCAGTTCTTC; CDR3: CAWSPGRGRSYNEQFF
V: TRBV29-1; size: NA; D: TRBD2; J: TRBJ2-1; DNA: TGCAGCCTAGCCAGCGGGAGACCCAACAATGAGCAGTTCTTC; CDR3: CSLASGRPNNEQFF
V: TRBV19; size: NA; D: NA; J: TRBJ2-2; DNA: TGTGCCAGCCGGGACACAAACACCGGGGAGCTGTTTTTT; CDR3: CASRDTNTGELFF
V: TRBV6-6; size: NA; D: TRBD1; J: TRBJ1-1; DNA: TGTGCCAGCAGTTACCTCGACAGGGACCTCGGAGCTTTCTTT; CDR3: CASSYLDRDLGAFF
V: TRBV28; size: NA; D: NA; J: TRBJ2-1; DNA: TGTGCCAGCAGGAGGAGTAATGAGCAGTTCTTC; CDR3: CASRRSNEQFF
V: TRBV7-2; size: NA; D: TRBD2; J: TRBJ2-3; DNA: TGTGCCAGCACCGACGGGACTAGCACGCAGTATTTT; CDR3: CASTDGTSTQYF
V: TRBV19; size: NA; D: NA; J: TRBJ1-1; DNA: TGTGCCAGTAGTATAGATCCTGACAGGACTGAAGCTTTCTTT; CDR3: CASSIDPDRTEAFF
V: TRBV6-5; size: NA; D: TRBD1; J: TRBJ1-4; DNA: TGTGCCAGCAGACAGGGGGCAGGCGAAAAACTGTTTTTT; CDR3: CASRQGAGEKLFF
V: TRBV19; size: few; D: TRBD2; J: TRBJ2-7; DNA: TGTGCCAGTAGTCCCTACTCTAGCGGAACTAAGTACTTC; CDR3: CASSPYSSGTKYF
V: TRBV6-6; size: NA; D: NA; J: TRBJ2-2; DNA: TGTGCCAGCAATAGAGGAACCGGGGAGCTGTTTTTT; CDR3: CASNRGTGELFF
V: TRBV7-9; size: NA; D: NA; J: TRBJ1-5; DNA: TGTGCCAGCAGCTTAGGGGACTTGAATCAGCCCCAGCATTTT; CDR3: CASSLGDLNQPQHF
V: TRBV20-1; size: NA; D: NA; J: TRBJ2-7; DNA: TGCAGCGCCGGCAGGGCGGACGAGCAGTACTTC; CDR3: CSAGRADEQYF
V: TRBV19; size: NA; D: NA; J: TRBJ1-2; DNA: TGTGCCAGCCTGACAGCGCTCTATGGCTACACCTTC; CDR3: CASLTALYGYTF
V: TRBV3-1/TRBV3-2; size: NA; D: NA; J: TRBJ1-2; DNA: TGTGCCAGCAGCGCGGGACTCGGGAACTATGGCTACACCTTC; CDR3: CASSAGLGNYGYTF
V: TRBV5-1; size: NA; D: NA; J: TRBJ2-1; DNA: TGCGCCAGCAGACTCCGCCCCTACAATGAGCAGTTCTTC; CDR3: CASRLRPYNEQFF
V: TRBV11-2; size: once; D: NA; J: TRBJ2-3; DNA: TGTGCCAGCAGCCCCCTAGGAGGGTTTGAAGATACGCAGTATTTT; CDR3: CASSPLGGFEDTQYF
V: TRBV7-6; size: NA; D: NA; J: TRBJ2-7; DNA: TGTGCCAGCAGCCCGGACACATATTCCTACGAGCAGTACTTC; CDR3: CASSPDTYSYEQYF